What follows are 23 T cell receptor beta chains derived from one specimen sequenced in a study of Ad26.COV2.S vaccination and SARS-CoV-2 variants (dated by TCRdb to the early 2020s). Library preparation used the immunoSEQ multiplex PCR assay. TCRdb mirrors the immuneACCESS table, restricted to in-frame sequences. Some clones are absent from its copies; in checked studies, under half trace to an unresolved V gene, and the reason for the others is unknown. The sample table shows around 450,000 clones, and around 90% are seen once. Together, the top ten hold 9.5% to 15% of the sample. The label giving this sample's treatment or condition can be read as: some 20 received Ad26.COV2.S at low or high dose, single or two shots; several received placebo; per-sample allocation not given. Repertoires of vaccine and placebo recipients were sequenced from samples taken on day 63 after the first injection. Source: peripheral blood, taken in a trial of Ad26.COV2.S vaccine versus placebo. These receptors were obtained from a person aged 18 to 59 who received the Ad26.COV2.S COVID-19 vaccine or a placebo.

The chain has TRBV7-9 and TRBJ2-7, with 11 bases that match TRBD1. The CDR3 totals 17 residues. The junction had 16 bases not matched to a gene; V was cut back by 10 bases and J by 2 bases. The V gene's germline CDR1 is SEHNR and CDR2 FQNEAQ (reference sequence). The chain's CDR3 is CAISQGAGTGGTYEQYF. The CDR3 bases are TGTGCCATAAGTCAAGGGGCCGGGACAGGGGGTACCTACGAGCAGTACTTC.

This chain joins TRBV18 and TRBJ1-1, with D perhaps TRBD1 (5 bases). V lost 1 base and J 1 base, leaving 10 bases between the germline ends. The germline gives CDR1 KGHSH, CDR2 LQKENI. The CDR3 has 15 residues. CDR3 sequence (DNA): TGTGCCAGCTCACCACAGGGGACGGGGAACACTGAAGCTTTCTTT. It is translated as CASSPQGTGNTEAFF.

The rearrangement links TRBV6-5 to TRBJ2-7; D ambiguous. Germline CDR1 and CDR2: MNHEY and SVGAGI. The V end lost 6 bases, the J end lost 4 bases, and 7 bases lay between the germline ends. The CDR3 covers 11 residues. DNA for the CDR3: TGTGCCAGCAGGACCAGGTACGAGCAGTACTTC. Its translation is CASRTRYEQYF.

The V gene is TRBV18, the J gene TRBJ1-4, with D perhaps TRBD1 (5 bases). This CDR3 spans 15 amino acids. The V gene's germline CDR1 is KGHSH and CDR2 LQKENI. The V gene lost 1 base and the J gene lost 8 bases, with 14 bases spanning the gap. The chain's CDR3 is CASSPRRDGGEKLFF. The DNA of the CDR3 is TGTGCCAGCTCACCACGCAGGGACGGAGGCGAAAAACTGTTTTTT. Drawing the rest from reference TRBV18 and TRBJ1-4, the complete variable domain is NAGVMQNPRHLVRRRGQEARLRCSPMKGHSHVYWYRQLPEEGLKFMVYLQKENIIDESGMPKERFSAEFPKEGPSILRIQQVVRGDSAAYFCASSPRRDGGEKLFFGSGTQLSVL.

The gene calls are TRBV7-2 and TRBJ2-2, with D possibly being TRBD2 (5 bases). Germline V CDR1 and CDR2: SGHTA, FQGNSA. The germline V and J ends were trimmed by 1 base and 5 bases, with 11 bases remaining between them. CDR3 length equals 15 residues. As DNA, the CDR3 is TGTGCCAGCAGCTTAGGACCCGCGGGTACCGGGGAGCTGTTTTTT. Amino acid sequence: CASSLGPAGTGELFF.

The chain is built from TRBV7-6 and TRBJ2-7; perhaps TRBD1 as D (5 bases). Germline values: CDR1 SGHVS, CDR2 FNYEAQ. V was cut by 0 bases and J by 7 bases, with 10 bases left in between. This CDR3 comprises 13 residues. In nucleotides, the CDR3 is TGTGCCAGCAGCTTAGCGGGGCAGAGGGAGCAGTACTTC. As protein: CASSLAGQREQYF.

The V and J genes are TRBV28 and TRBJ2-5; D call uncertain. Germline V CDR1 and CDR2: MDHEN, SYDVKM. The CDR3 spans 15 residues. V dropped 2 bases and J dropped 5 bases, with 15 bases sitting between them. The CDR3 DNA reads as TGTGCCAGCAGTTTAGGTTTAGGGATCGTGGAGACCCAGTACTTC. The encoded protein is CASSLGLGIVETQYF.

The V gene is TRBV5-3, the J gene TRBJ2-1; 15 positions match TRBD2. TRBV5-3 is noted as an ORF with a role that remains uncertain. The CDR3 has 16 amino acids. With V trimmed by 4 bases and J by 4 bases, 3 bases remained unmatched. The CDR3 loop reads CARSRTSGRVYNEQFF. CDR3 nucleotide sequence: TGTGCCAGAAGCAGGACTAGCGGGAGGGTTTACAATGAGCAGTTCTTC.

The chain combines TRBV5-1 with TRBJ1-1; D unclear. Trimming shortened V by 5 bases and J by 1 base, and 12 bases separated the two germline ends. There are 14 residues in the CDR3. Germline V gene lookup returns CDR1 SGHRS and CDR2 YFSETQ. The CDR3 bases are TGCGCCAGCAGAACTCCGGACGGGAACACTGAAGCTTTCTTT. Protein: CASRTPDGNTEAFF. Full variable domain (missing parts from reference TRBV5-1 and TRBJ1-1): KAGVTQTPRYLIKTRGQQVTLSCSPISGHRSVSWYQQTPGQGLQFLFEYFSETQRNKGNFPGRFSGRQFSNSRSEMNVSTLELGDSALYLCASRTPDGNTEAFFGQGTRLTVV.

As for this clone: Mismatch with germline at one junction end may stem from a read error. The chain employs TRBV6-5 and TRBJ2-1, with D tentatively TRBD2 (6 bases). The CDR3 is made up of 15 amino acids. Germline V gene lookup returns CDR1 MNHEY and CDR2 SVGAGI. This CDR3 reads CASSTPGLSSNEQFF. In DNA, the CDR3 is TGTGCCAGCAGTACTCCGGGACTGTCCTCCAATGAGCAGTTCTTC.

The chain carries TRBV19 and TRBJ1-4, with D possibly TRBD1 on 6 matching bases. Germline CDR1 LNHDA, CDR2 SQIVND (reference sequence). The CDR3 is 17 amino acids. Between the trimmed V and J ends, which lost 2 bases and 0 bases, there was a span of 13 bases. CDR3 protein: CASSIQSGQSTNEKLFF. The CDR3, as DNA: TGTGCCAGTAGTATACAATCAGGACAGTCAACTAATGAAAAACTGTTTTTT.

The chain joins TRBV6-5 to TRBJ2-5, with TRBD2 as a possible D gene (6 bases). V dropped 2 bases and J dropped 7 bases, with 17 bases sitting between them. The CDR3 covers 15 residues. Germline values: CDR1 MNHEY, CDR2 SVGAGI. The CDR3 reads CASSYGERALWTQYF. CDR3 DNA: TGTGCCAGCAGTTACGGGGAGCGGGCCCTGTGGACCCAGTACTTC.

This clone was seen a single time. The rearrangement links TRBV5-5 to TRBJ2-1; a weak D match, TRBD2 (6 bases). Trimming stripped 2 bases from V and 0 bases from J, with 9 bases between. The CDR3 length is 15 residues. Per the germline V gene, CDR1 is SGHKS and CDR2 is YYEKEE (reference sequence). The CDR3 loop reads CASSLVGSSYNEQFF. CDR3 nucleotide sequence: TGTGCCAGCAGCTTAGTCGGGAGCTCCTACAATGAGCAGTTCTTC. The full variable domain, in which reference TRBV5-5 and TRBJ2-1 provide the parts outside the CDR3, is DAGVTQSPTHLIKTRGQQVTLRCSPISGHKSVSWYQQVLGQGPQFIFQYYEKEERGRGNFPDRFSARQFPNYSSELNVNALLLGDSALYLCASSLVGSSYNEQFFGPGTRLTVL.

The CDR3 region is CASSQETNTEAFF. CDR3 bases: TGCGCCAGCAGCCAAGAGACGAACACTGAAGCTTTCTTT. This sequence joins TRBV4-3 and TRBJ1-1; no firm D call. CDR3 length: 13 residues. Trimming took 0 bases from V and 1 from J, leaving 3 bases between them. Germline V lookup: CDR1 LGHNA, CDR2 YSLEER.

The CDR3 DNA is TGTGCCAGCAGTGAGGACAGGGTGAGCGGGAGTACGTTCTTC. Its protein is CASSEDRVSGSTFF. This chain links TRBV2 with TRBJ2-1, with D perhaps TRBD1 or TRBD2 (8 bases each). Trimming left V 3 bases short and J 15 bases short, with 21 bases between. Germline V gene lookup returns CDR1 SNHLY and CDR2 FYNNEI. The CDR3 loop spans 14 amino acids.

The chain uses TRBV5-5 and TRBJ2-7; D is ambiguous. Germline CDR1 and CDR2: SGHKS and YYEKEE (reference sequence). Trimming took 4 bases from V and 3 from J, leaving 8 bases between them. The CDR3 is made up of 12 amino acids. CDR3 sequence (DNA): TGTGCCAGCAGCAGAGGAGACTACGAGCAGTACTTC. This codes for CASSRGDYEQYF.

The chain uses TRBV7-2 and TRBJ2-7; TRBD2 agrees at 11 bases. V dropped 5 bases and J dropped 7; count of bases not matched to a gene: 4. CDR3 length: 13 amino acids. The germline CDR1 and CDR2 sequences are SGHTA and FQGNSA. CDR3 bases: TGTGCCAGCAGCCTGCGGACTAGCGGGGAGCAGTACTTC. Amino acids: CASSLRTSGEQYF.

The chain carries TRBV28 and TRBJ2-2; 9 nucleotides align to TRBD2. Germline CDR1 reads MDHEN; CDR2 reads SYDVKM. V gave up 2 bases and J gave up 6 bases; unmatched junction bases: 10. There are 17 residues in the CDR3. The CDR3 DNA sequence: TGTGCCAGCAGTTTACTGTCCGGCGGGAGGGCCGCCGGGGAGCTGTTTTTT. It yields the protein CASSLLSGGRAAGELFF.

This chain links TRBV4-3 with TRBJ2-1, with TRBD1 identical over 9 bases. This CDR3 contains 18 residues. The ends lost 0 bases at V and 8 bases at J; junction bases unmatched: 14. Germline values: CDR1 LGHNA, CDR2 YSLEER. The CDR3 sequence is CASSQEELGQGFFDEQFF. The CDR3 DNA follows: TGCGCCAGCAGCCAAGAAGAGCTAGGACAGGGGTTTTTTGATGAGCAGTTCTTC.

The chain links TRBV2 to TRBJ1-4, with D possibly being TRBD1 (5 bases). V was cut by 3 bases and J by 2 bases, with 13 bases left in between. The CDR3 contains 16 residues. The germline V gene encodes CDR1 SNHLY and CDR2 FYNNEI. CDR3 amino acids: CASSDWRGVTNEKLFF. CDR3 DNA: TGTGCCAGCAGTGACTGGAGGGGCGTCACTAATGAAAAACTGTTTTTT.

V and J are TRBV30 and TRBJ2-2, with 8 bases identical to TRBD2. This CDR3 contains 14 residues. Looked up from germline, CDR1 is GTSNPN and CDR2 is SVGIG (reference sequence). Unmatched junction bases numbered 4, after V lost 3 bases and J lost 4 bases. The CDR3 loop reads CAWRAGEVTGELFF. The DNA for the CDR3 is TGTGCCTGGAGAGCGGGAGAAGTCACCGGGGAGCTGTTTTTT.

The chain is built from TRBV6-2 or TRBV6-3 and TRBJ1-5, with D unclear. Trimming took 4 bases from V and 4 from J, leaving 14 bases between them. Germline V CDR1 and CDR2: MNHEY, SVGEGT. The CDR3 is made up of 15 amino acids. The CDR3 DNA sequence: TGTGCCAGCAGTTTATTGCCAGGACCGAATCAGCCCCAGCATTTT. Its translation is CASSLLPGPNQPQHF.

The chain carries TRBV5-5 and TRBJ2-7; 7 bases line up with TRBD2. CDR1 is SGHKS and CDR2 is YYEKEE in the germline V gene (reference sequence). V shed 4 bases and J 6 bases; nucleotides not matched to a gene: 13. The CDR3 sequence is 15 residues long. In DNA form, the CDR3 reads TGTGCCAGCAGCCTAGCGGCTCTTGACATGGGCGAGCAGTACTTC. Its protein product is CASSLAALDMGEQYF.